These T cell receptor beta chains were read from a single sample in a study of identical twins. TCRdb passed the 5' RACE reads through MiXCR, listing each CDR3 protein once. The data contain approximately 630,000 distinct CDR3 sequences, 7.1% of them seen just once; the ten biggest clones take up 1.5% to 2%. The sample also formed part of further work on yellow fever vaccine responses in identical twins.

Sequencing was performed on PBMCs. The receptors were sampled from a woman aged 18-29 years in good health. Each CDR3 is given with its conserved first and last residue.

14	TRBV5-1	TRBJ1-2	CASSSPLDNYGYTF
19	TRBV12-3/TRBV12-4	TRBJ2-3	CASCSGTSGRASSTDTQYF
15	TRBV7-2	TRBJ2-1	CASSSLGGRVGSVFF
14	TRBV12-3/TRBV12-4	TRBJ2-7	CASSLITNPYEQYF
15	TRBV4-3	TRBJ2-3	CASRGQPLSTDTQYF
17	TRBV11-2	TRBJ1-5	CASSLSGFVSSNQPQHF
16	TRBV20-1	TRBJ2-5	CSARGRGGLGQETQYF
14	TRBV10-3	TRBJ2-3	CAIRDSSGTDTQYF
17	TRBV12-3/TRBV12-4	TRBJ2-6	CATLVGTGRAGANVLTF
13	TRBV20-1	TRBJ1-2	CSAMQGTEYGYTF
13	TRBV15	TRBJ2-1	CATSREAYNEQFF
11	TRBV29-1	TRBJ2-1	CSVVLVNEQFF
13	TRBV5-6	TRBJ2-6	CASSPPGANVLTF
15	TRBV20-1	TRBJ2-1	CSARFIQRGGNEQFF
13	TRBV12-3/TRBV12-4	TRBJ1-1	CASSSWTETEAFF
18	TRBV28	TRBJ2-1	CASSKSTGTGHSFNEQFF
15	TRBV3-1	TRBJ2-2	CASSHWTYNTGELFF
16	TRBV12-3/TRBV12-4	TRBJ2-1	CASSTKGLASYNEQFF
14	TRBV12-3/TRBV12-4	TRBJ2-2	CASCRDRGIGELFF
12	TRBV24-1	TRBJ2-2	CATSSYTGELFF
17	TRBV9	TRBJ2-7	CASSERSRVAGAYEQYF
15	TRBV7-9	TRBJ2-7	CASQPSARGSGEQYF
13	TRBV4-1	TRBJ2-7	CASSQEIRGGQYF
13	TRBV29-1	TRBJ2-1	CSAPAGGINEQFF
19	TRBV7-2	TRBJ2-7	CASSLALLAGGPPFDEQYF
12	TRBV5-1	TRBJ2-5	CASSLGEDKKYF
15	TRBV28	TRBJ2-5	CASSAPGRLGETQYF
18	TRBV20-1	TRBJ2-1	CSASGTSGSGSIYNEQFF
14	TRBV28	TRBJ2-1	CASFTGRVSDEQFF